A single sample is the source of the 31 T cell receptor beta chains below, sequenced in a study of response to subunit inactivated influenza vaccine. TCRdb analysed the RT-PCR reads with MiXCR anew, one entry per CDR3 protein. The sample lists 600,000 to 850,000 distinct CDR3 sequences; about 14% were seen once. The sequences come from PBMCs from blood, collected less than 15 days before vaccination. The receptors derive from a man aged 45-65 years who received an inactivated influenza vaccine.

This clonotype was seen only a few times. The gene calls are TRBV29-1 and TRBJ2-1; no clear D. Germline V gene sequence: CDR1 SQVTM, CDR2 ANQGSEA. CDR3 length: 13 amino acids. Trimming removed 7 bases at V and 0 bases at J, with 10 bases between. The CDR3 protein is CSAEASSYNEQFF. CDR3 DNA sequence: TGCAGCGCCGAGGCGAGCTCCTACAATGAGCAGTTCTTC.

The chain uses TRBV7-3 and TRBJ1-6, with D perhaps matching TRBD1 (6 bases). The CDR3 is made up of 15 amino acids. The V end was cut by 5 bases, the J end by 8 bases, with 16 bases between. Looked up from germline, CDR1 is SGHTA and CDR2 is FQGTGA. CDR3 sequence (DNA): TGTGCCAGCAGCCCTACCAGCAGGGGCGATTCACCCCTCCACTTT. It specifies CASSPTSRGDSPLHF. Full variable domain (remainder filled in from reference TRBV7-3 and TRBJ1-6): GAGVSQTPSNKVTEKGKYVELRCDPISGHTALYWYRQSLGQGPEFLIYFQGTGAADDSGLPNDRFFAVRPEGSVSTLKIQRTERGDSAVYLCASSPTSRGDSPLHFGNGTRLTVT.

This clonotype has more than one count but fewer than ten. The rearrangement links TRBV7-9 to TRBJ1-1; 8 bases line up with TRBD1. This CDR3 spans 14 amino acids. V shed 7 bases and J 2 bases; nucleotides not matched to a gene: 6. Germline CDR1 and CDR2: SEHNR and FQNEAQ (reference sequence). Here the CDR3 reads CASTPTGVNTEAFF. CDR3 sequence (DNA): TGTGCCAGCACCCCGACAGGGGTAAACACTGAAGCTTTCTTT.

This clonotype was found a few times. The CDR3 nucleotides are TGCAGCGCGGAGACAGGGAACTATGGCTACACCTTC. This codes for CSAETGNYGYTF. This chain connects TRBV29-1 to TRBJ1-2; 7 bases align to TRBD1. This CDR3 has 12 residues. CDR1 SQVTM and CDR2 ANQGSEA come from the germline V gene. V shed 7 bases, J shed 2 bases, and the junction held 4 bases outside the gene matches.

V gene TRBV12-3 or TRBV12-4 combines with J gene TRBJ2-2, with TRBD1 matching over 8 bases. The CDR3 covers 16 residues. V was clipped by 3 bases and J by 5 bases; unmatched bases: 8. The CDR3 bases are TGTGCCAGCAGTTTTGTGGACAGGGACCCTACCGGGGAGCTGTTTTTT. Translating gives CASSFVDRDPTGELFF.

The chain combines TRBV18 with TRBJ1-1; no definite D call. CDR1 and CDR2 from the germline V gene are KGHSH and LQKENI. V lost 6 bases, J lost 2 bases, and 7 bases lay in between. The CDR3 runs to 12 residues. CDR3 nucleotide sequence: TGTGCCAGCTCGGAGTTTAACACTGAAGCTTTCTTT. Its protein is CASSEFNTEAFF.

This chain links TRBV10-3 with TRBJ2-1; TRBD2 aligns across 14 bases. The length of the CDR3 is 16 residues. Germline V gene lookup returns CDR1 ENHRY and CDR2 SYGVKD. V was clipped by 2 bases and J by 15 bases; unmatched bases: 12. The CDR3 sequence is CAISERPGLAGVEGFF. CDR3 in DNA: TGTGCCATCAGTGAGAGGCCGGGACTAGCGGGAGTAGAAGGGTTCTTC.

V gene TRBV7-2 combines with J gene TRBJ2-2, with D unresolved. The CDR3 has 14 residues. CDR1 and CDR2 from the germline V gene are SGHTA and FQGNSA. V lost 1 base to trimming and J lost 5 bases, with 8 bases between them. This chain's CDR3 is CASSLVRVTGELFF. As DNA, the CDR3 is TGTGCCAGCAGCTTAGTAAGAGTAACCGGGGAGCTGTTTTTT.

This chain connects TRBV28 to TRBJ2-7; TRBD2 aligns across 11 bases. Germline CDR1 reads MDHEN; CDR2 reads SYDVKM. J was trimmed by 7 bases and V by 5 bases; bases with no gene match: 7. This CDR3 has 14 amino acids. The CDR3 spells CASSLLAGGKEQYF. DNA for the CDR3: TGTGCCAGCAGTCTTCTAGCGGGAGGTAAAGAGCAGTACTTC.

In this sample, this clonotype turned up a few times. The chain is built from TRBV27 and TRBJ1-5; no definite D call. Trimming took 1 base from V and 6 from J, leaving 10 bases between them. CDR1 and CDR2 (germline): MNHEY, SMNVEV (reference sequence). This CDR3 has 14 residues. CDR3 in amino acids: CASSLWGNSQPQHF. CDR3 coding DNA: TGTGCCAGCAGTTTATGGGGAAATAGTCAGCCCCAGCATTTT.

This clonotype was picked up a small number of times. The chain carries TRBV6-1 and TRBJ1-5; 7 bases align to TRBD1. V was clipped by 6 bases and J by 0 bases; unmatched bases: 2. The V gene's germline CDR1 is MNHNS and CDR2 SASEGT. The CDR3 covers 14 residues. In DNA, the CDR3 is TGTGCCAGCAGCAGGGGGTATAGCAATCAGCCCCAGCATTTT. Translation: CASSRGYSNQPQHF.

This clonotype has a handful of counts. V gene TRBV7-3 combines with J gene TRBJ2-7; 14 positions agree with TRBD2. Germline assignment: CDR1 SGHTA and CDR2 FQGTGA. V shed 5 bases and J 3 bases; nucleotides not matched to a gene: 21. The CDR3 has 21 amino acids. CDR3 in amino acids: CASSPDTTSSGLAGDYYEQYF. CDR3 nucleotides: TGTGCCAGCAGCCCAGACACAACATCGTCGGGACTAGCGGGGGACTACTACGAGCAGTACTTC.

This clonotype has more than one count but fewer than ten. This chain links TRBV10-3 with TRBJ1-1, with 11 bases identical to TRBD1. The germline gives CDR1 ENHRY, CDR2 SYGVKD. V dropped 3 bases and J dropped 8; count of bases not matched to a gene: 11. The CDR3 totals 16 residues. In DNA, the CDR3 is TGTGCCATCAGTGAAGGTTTGGACAGGGGGCCGGCGGAAGCTTTCTTT. It encodes CAISEGLDRGPAEAFF.

This clonotype showed up just a few times. V gene TRBV13 combines with J gene TRBJ2-5; no clear D. The ends were cut back, 6 bases at V and 0 bases at J, with 5 bases in the middle. In germline, CDR1 is PRHDT, CDR2 FYEKMQ (reference sequence). The CDR3 is 12 residues long. In DNA form, the CDR3 reads TGTGCCAGCAGAGCGTACCAAGAGACCCAGTACTTC. This gives the protein CASRAYQETQYF.

This clonotype was observed at least ten times. The CDR3 sequence is CSAPPVGGRPYNEQFF. The CDR3 region has the DNA TGCAGTGCTCCTCCCGTAGGGGGACGACCCTACAATGAGCAGTTCTTC. V and J are TRBV20-1 and TRBJ2-1; TRBD1 might be the D (6 bases). Looked up from germline, CDR1 is DFQATT and CDR2 is SNEGSKA (reference sequence). The CDR3 consists of 16 residues. Trimming cost V 5 bases and J 2 bases, with 19 bases left between them.

The CDR3: CASSGLAGMVEQFF. For the CDR3, the DNA is TGTGCCAGCAGCGGACTAGCGGGTATGGTTGAGCAGTTCTTC. The chain employs TRBV6-1 and TRBJ2-1; 11 nucleotides agree with TRBD2. Germline V gene lookup returns CDR1 MNHNS and CDR2 SASEGT. The J segment lost 9 bases and the V segment lost 6 bases, leaving 7 bases of the junction unmatched. The CDR3 spans 14 residues.

The chain combines TRBV14 with TRBJ1-5; D is unresolved. The ends were cut back, 1 base at V and 2 bases at J, with 12 bases in the middle. Germline V gene sequence: CDR1 SGHDN, CDR2 FVKESK. CDR3 size: 16 residues. The CDR3: CASSQGRGSGNQPQHF. The DNA for the CDR3 is TGTGCCAGCAGCCAAGGGAGAGGCTCGGGCAATCAGCCCCAGCATTTT.

The sample holds many counts of this clonotype. V usage is TRBV5-1 and J usage is TRBJ2-1; 9 nucleotides line up with TRBD2. The V gene's germline CDR1 is SGHRS and CDR2 YFSETQ. The CDR3 runs 16 residues. Trimming at V came to 1 base and at J to 5 bases, leaving 7 bases not matched to a gene. CDR3 protein: CASSLFSSGVDNEQFF. The CDR3, as DNA: TGCGCCAGCAGCTTGTTTTCTAGCGGGGTTGACAATGAGCAGTTCTTC.

In this sample, this clonotype turned up a few times. V usage is TRBV2 and J usage is TRBJ2-7, with D perhaps matching TRBD1 or TRBD2 (5 bases each). Germline CDR1 is SNHLY and CDR2 is FYNNEI. Trimming shortened V by 1 base and J by 6 bases, and 22 bases separated the two germline ends. The CDR3 loop spans 17 amino acids. The CDR3 nucleotides are TGTGCCAGCAGTGAAGTGCCGGGGCTCTCAGGTGATGGCGAGCAGTACTTC. Amino acids: CASSEVPGLSGDGEQYF.

Concerning this clonotype itself: This clone may be a read error of a much larger clone one base away. The V and J genes are TRBV20-1 and TRBJ2-1, with 7 nucleotides matching TRBD1. The ends lost 1 base at V and 1 base at J; junction bases unmatched: 7. The CDR3 sequence is 16 residues long. Germline loops: CDR1 DFQATT, CDR2 SNEGSKA (reference sequence). Here the CDR3 reads CSARALSGQSYNEQFF. CDR3 DNA sequence: TGCAGTGCTAGAGCTCTATCGGGACAGTCCTACAATGAGCAGTTCTTC.

This clonotype was observed many times. For the CDR3, the DNA is TGTGCCAGCAGGGAGGGACTAGCGGGAGGGCCCTCGGATGAGCAGTTCTTC. It specifies CASREGLAGGPSDEQFF. The J gene is TRBJ2-1, the V gene TRBV28; TRBD2 matches at 16 bases. This CDR3 is built from 17 residues. Germline V gene lookup returns CDR1 MDHEN and CDR2 SYDVKM. Trimming took 6 bases from V and 8 from J; bases not matched to a gene: 10.

The J gene is TRBJ2-7, the V gene TRBV4-1; D call uncertain. The CDR3 runs to 20 residues. Germline lookup yields CDR1 MGHRA and CDR2 YSYEKL. Deletions cut 2 bases from V and 0 bases from J, with 26 bases between. Here the CDR3 DNA reads TGCGCCAGCAGCCAATTTCACGGCGATTACGGGTCCGGACGCTCCTACGAGCAGTACTTC. Translating gives CASSQFHGDYGSGRSYEQYF.

The chain is built from TRBV6-1 and TRBJ2-1, with D possibly being TRBD1 (6 bases). This CDR3 comprises 14 residues. Deletions cut 6 bases from V and 6 bases from J, with 15 bases between. Looked up from germline, CDR1 is MNHNS and CDR2 is SASEGT. Here the CDR3 reads CASSGTPRVNEQFF. CDR3 nucleotide sequence: TGTGCCAGCAGCGGGACACCCAGGGTCAATGAGCAGTTCTTC.

This clonotype was seen at least ten times. V gene TRBV28 combines with J gene TRBJ2-1; unclear D gene. CDR3 size: 14 residues. Germline V lookup: CDR1 MDHEN, CDR2 SYDVKM. V was trimmed by 2 bases and J by 2 bases, leaving 7 bases between them. This CDR3 is CASSLLATYNEQFF. The CDR3 region has the DNA TGTGCCAGCAGTTTACTCGCGACCTACAATGAGCAGTTCTTC.

This clonotype was counted only a few times. The chain recombines TRBV10-3 with TRBJ2-7; D is possibly TRBD1 (6 bases). The CDR3 runs 13 residues. With 11 bases removed from V and 0 bases from J, the gap between germline ends came to 14 bases. Germline lookup yields CDR1 ENHRY and CDR2 SYGVKD. CDR3 sequence reads: CAVGWDISYEQYF. The CDR3 bases are TGTGCCGTGGGCTGGGACATCTCCTACGAGCAGTACTTC.

This clonotype was seen a few times. The rearrangement links TRBV6-2 or TRBV6-3 to TRBJ1-5; 7 bases map to TRBD1. The V gene's germline CDR1 is MNHEY and CDR2 SVGEGT. The CDR3 is 13 amino acids. The V gene end was trimmed by 7 bases and the J gene end by 9 bases; junction bases not matched to a gene: 9. DNA of the CDR3: TGTGCCAGCAACCGACAGGGTCGGGCGCCCCAGCATTTT. Residues: CASNRQGRAPQHF.

This clonotype was picked up many times. The chain uses TRBV5-6 and TRBJ2-5, with 11 nucleotides matching TRBD2. Unmatched junction bases numbered 5, after V lost 0 bases and J lost 7 bases. The CDR3 spans 15 residues. Per the germline V gene, CDR1 is SGHDT and CDR2 is YYEEEE. CDR3: CASSLEGTSGGTQYF. Here the CDR3 DNA reads TGTGCCAGCAGCTTGGAGGGGACTAGCGGAGGGACCCAGTACTTC.

In DNA form, the CDR3 reads TGTGCCAGCAGTAGCGCTAACCGGGACAACGAGCAGTACTTC. This translates into CASSSANRDNEQYF. This chain uses TRBV7-9 with TRBJ2-7; D perhaps matches TRBD1 (6 bases). There are 14 residues in the CDR3. Per the germline V gene, CDR1 is SEHNR and CDR2 is FQNEAQ (reference sequence). Trimming cost V 6 bases and J 5 bases, with 17 bases left between them.

V gene TRBV7-2 combines with J gene TRBJ2-5, with D possibly being TRBD1 or TRBD2 (5 bases each). V lost 2 bases and J 6 bases, leaving 10 bases between the germline ends. This CDR3 region has 13 residues. CDR1 SGHTA and CDR2 FQGNSA come from the germline V gene. The chain's CDR3 is CASSLRGGQTQYF. DNA for the CDR3: TGTGCCAGCAGCTTACGGGGCGGGCAGACCCAGTACTTC. Drawing the rest from reference TRBV7-2 and TRBJ2-5, the complete variable domain is GAGVSQSPSNKVTEKGKDVELRCDPISGHTALYWYRQSLGQGLEFLIYFQGNSAPDKSGLPSDRFSAERTGGSVSTLTIQRTQQEDSAVYLCASSLRGGQTQYFGPGTRLLVL.

The chain carries TRBV28 and TRBJ2-7; no firm D call. There are 15 residues in the CDR3. Trimming pared 5 bases from V and 3 bases from J, leaving 17 bases between. CDR1 and CDR2 from the germline V gene are MDHEN and SYDVKM. CDR3: CASSPMQAPNYEQYF. CDR3 DNA: TGTGCCAGCAGTCCTATGCAAGCCCCCAACTACGAGCAGTACTTC.

The genes are TRBV11-3 and TRBJ2-2; 8 positions match TRBD2. The length of the CDR3 is 15 residues. Germline values: CDR1 SGHNT, CDR2 YENEEA. V lost 6 bases, J lost 1 base, and 4 bases stayed unmatched. Here the CDR3 DNA reads TGTGCCAGCAGGAGACTAGCGTGGAACACCGGGGAGCTGTTTTTT. It yields the protein CASRRLAWNTGELFF.